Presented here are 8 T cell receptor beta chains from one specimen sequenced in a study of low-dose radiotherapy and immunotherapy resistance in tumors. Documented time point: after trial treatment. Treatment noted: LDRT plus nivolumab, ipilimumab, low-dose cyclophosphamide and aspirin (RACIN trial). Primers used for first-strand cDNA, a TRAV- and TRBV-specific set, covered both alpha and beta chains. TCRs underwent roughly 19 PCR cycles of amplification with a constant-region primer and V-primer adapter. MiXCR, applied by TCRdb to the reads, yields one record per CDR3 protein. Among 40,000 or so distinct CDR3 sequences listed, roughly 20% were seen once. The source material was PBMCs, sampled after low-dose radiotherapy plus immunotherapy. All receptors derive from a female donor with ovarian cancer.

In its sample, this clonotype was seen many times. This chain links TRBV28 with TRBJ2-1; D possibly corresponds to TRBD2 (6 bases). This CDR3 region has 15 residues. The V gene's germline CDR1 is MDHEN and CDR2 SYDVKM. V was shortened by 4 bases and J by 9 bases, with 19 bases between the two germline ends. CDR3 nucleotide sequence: TGTGCCAGCAGTTCCGGTTTGGGATTCGGGGGTGAGCAGTTCTTC. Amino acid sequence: CASSSGLGFGGEQFF.

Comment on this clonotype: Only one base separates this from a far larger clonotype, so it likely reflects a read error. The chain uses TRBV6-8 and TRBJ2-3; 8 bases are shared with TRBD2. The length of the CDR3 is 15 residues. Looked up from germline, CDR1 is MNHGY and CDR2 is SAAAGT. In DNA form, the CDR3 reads TGTGCCAGCAGTGACTCGAAAGCGGGGGTAGATACGCAGTATTTT. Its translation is CASSDSKAGVDTQYF.

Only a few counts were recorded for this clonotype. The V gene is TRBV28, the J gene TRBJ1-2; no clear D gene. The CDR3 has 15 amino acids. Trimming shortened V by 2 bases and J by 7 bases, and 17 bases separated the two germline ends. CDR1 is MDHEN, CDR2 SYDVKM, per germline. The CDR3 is CASSLRGESLGGYTF. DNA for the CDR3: TGTGCCAGCAGTTTACGCGGGGAGTCGTTGGGTGGCTACACCTTC.

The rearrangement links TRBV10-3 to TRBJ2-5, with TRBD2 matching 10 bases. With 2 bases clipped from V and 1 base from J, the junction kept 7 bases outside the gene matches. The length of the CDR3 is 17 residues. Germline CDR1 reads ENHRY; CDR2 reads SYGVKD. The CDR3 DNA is TGTGCCATCAGTGAGACTAGCGGGACGGGGGCCCAAGAGACCCAGTACTTC. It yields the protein CAISETSGTGAQETQYF.

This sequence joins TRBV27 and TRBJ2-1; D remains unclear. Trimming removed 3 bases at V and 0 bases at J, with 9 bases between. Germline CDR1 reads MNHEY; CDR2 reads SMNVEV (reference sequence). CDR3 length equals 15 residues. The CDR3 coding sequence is TGTGCCAGCAGTTTCCGCAGGAGCTCCTACAATGAGCAGTTCTTC. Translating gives CASSFRRSSYNEQFF.

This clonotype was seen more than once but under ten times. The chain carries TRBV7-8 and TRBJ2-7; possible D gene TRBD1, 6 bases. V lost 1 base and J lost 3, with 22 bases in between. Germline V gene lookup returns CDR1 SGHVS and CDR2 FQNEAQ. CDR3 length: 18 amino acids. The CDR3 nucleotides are TGTGCCAGCAGCTTAGAGTCTTCCAGGGGACGACATTACTACGAGCAGTACTTC. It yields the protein CASSLESSRGRHYYEQYF.

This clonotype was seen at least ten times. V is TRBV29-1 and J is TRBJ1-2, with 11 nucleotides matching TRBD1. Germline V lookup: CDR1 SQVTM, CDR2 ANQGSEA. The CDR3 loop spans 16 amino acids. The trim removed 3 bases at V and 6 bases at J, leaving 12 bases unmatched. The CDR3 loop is CSVDAPRGTGGHGYTF. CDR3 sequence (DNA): TGCAGCGTTGATGCCCCAAGGGGGACAGGGGGGCATGGCTACACCTTC. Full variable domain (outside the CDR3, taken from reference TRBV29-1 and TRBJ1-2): SAVISQKPSRDICQRGTSLTIQCQVDSQVTMMFWYRQQPGQSLTLIATANQGSEATYESGFVIDKFPISRPNLTFSTLTVSNMSPEDSSIYLCSVDAPRGTGGHGYTFGSGTRLTVV.

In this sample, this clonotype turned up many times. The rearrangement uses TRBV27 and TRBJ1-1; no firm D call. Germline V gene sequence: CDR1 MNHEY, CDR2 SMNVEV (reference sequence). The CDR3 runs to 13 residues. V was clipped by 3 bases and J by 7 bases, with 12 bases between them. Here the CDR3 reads CASSFTLGGEAFF. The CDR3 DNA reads TGTGCCAGCAGTTTTACTTTGGGCGGTGAAGCTTTCTTT.